The sequence of this T cell receptor (beta chain) was determined in a study of blood T cell repertoires in COVID-19 (TCRdb year 2020). For the wider study: The collaborator samples originated in the United States, Italy and Spain and spanned the acute and convalescent phases of COVID-19. The material from the prospective study consisted of cDNA or gDNA derived from T cells, B-cell-depleted T cells, or PBMCs. Subjects who had been exposed to COVID-19, were actively infected with it, or had recovered from it provided the deeply sampled blood TCRbeta repertoires that made up the dataset. The repertoires were made available in a free public database intended to serve as a resource for research on the immune response to SARS-CoV-2. Samples came from the ongoing ImmuneRACE study (first 160 participants) plus 1,254 subjects from 6 global collaborators. The sample metadata nearly always contained a de-identified subject ID, COVID-19 status, age in years and sex. Where available, HLA class I and class II types were taken from metadata supplied by the sample provider and were not determined by assay-based typing.

Trimming removed 10 bases from V and 5 bases from J, leaving 23 bases between the germline ends. The CDR3, cysteine through phenylalanine, is 15 amino acids long. Only the CDR3 part of the read is kept: 45 bases, read in frame from the first base. In the germline V gene, CDR1 corresponds to MGHDK and CDR2 to SYGVNS. The immunoSEQ Assay, a bias-controlled multiplex PCR, was used to amplify TCRbeta CDR3 regions from genomic DNA. For the original study's pipeline: Nucleated cell counts per sample were estimated from amplification of reference gene primers within the assay. Sequence reads were collapsed and filtered to measure the absolute abundance of every unique TCRbeta CDR3 rearrangement. For each sample, productive Simpson clonality was calculated by taking the square root of Simpson's diversity index across productive rearrangements. TCRdb retrieved this table from immuneACCESS and kept in-frame rearrangements only. Not all clones are present; in checked studies, unresolved V genes account for under half, and no reason is known for the remainder. The V and J calls and clone size were taken over from that table, and D and trimming were inferred from the DNA. The sample table holds 65,000 to 100,000 clones, of which just over 85% were seen once. The leading ten clones occupy approximately 4.4% of the sample.

Collaborating institutions collected whole blood in K2EDTA tubes following their own protocols. For TCRbeta analysis, collaborators shipped samples in one of three forms: frozen whole blood, isolated PBMCs, or DNA extracted from either of those sample types. Beyond this particular receptor, the publication reports: How much clinical and demographic metadata was included differed by source and by participant, and the metadata was provided uncurated.

Note on this clone: The clone's antigen remains unknown. The input lacks base qualities; no much larger clone sits a single base away.

Here the chain combines TRBV25-1 and TRBJ1-1; possibly the D gene is TRBD1, per 5 matching bases. The receptor was derived from a woman aged 80 or over with acute or convalescent COVID-19. The sample taken for sequencing was peripheral blood. The CDR3 region: CAIRNGGDWGTEAFF. In nucleotides, the sequence is TGTGCCATAAGAAATGGGGGGGATTGGGGGACTGAAGCTTTCTTT.